This T cell receptor beta chain stems from a study of shared clonotypes between healthy human individuals. At the level of the study: A donor's plate count was three for CD4 naive and three for CD4 memory; CD8 naive had two and CD8 memory one.

Findings of the study overall: Investigators expected sequencing depth to affect clonotype sharing among donors. The naive CD4 repertoires of several donors were compared, and roughly 5% of clonotypes were shared.

About this clone itself: Its cognate antigen is unknown.

In the original processing: ImmunoSEQ output held junction-only sequences without quality scores, so filtering differed. Produced via immunoSEQ multiplex PCR; TCRdb's table is partial and in-frame only. The V and J calls and clone size were taken over from that table, and D and trimming were inferred from the DNA. The data show about 2.1 million clones, with about 92% seen just once and over 1.5% held by the top ten. Only CD45RO-negative cells positively selected for CCR7 counted as naive CD8 cells, so terminally differentiated effector memory CD45RA+ cells were excluded. V gave up 1 base and J gave up 0 bases, with 7 bases separating them. The CDR3 extends over 15 amino acids. Germline-derived CDR1 and CDR2 are SGHAT and FQNNGV.

This receptor was taken from a young man in good health. Some clones in this sample may be carry-over from other donors' samples. Sample: naive CD8+ T cells from PBMCs. The V and J genes are TRBV11-2 and TRBJ1-3; D unresolved. The CDR3 DNA sequence: TGTGCCAGCAGCTTAGCCAGGATCTCTGGAAACACCATATATTTT. This sequence encodes CASSLARISGNTIYF.